This is a list of T cell receptor beta chains from one sample in a study of control samples from healthy donors and cancer patients. Sequencing was performed with immunoSEQ multiplex PCR; in TCRdb, only in-frame clones are kept and a portion is missing. This table has about 150,000 clones, around 95% appearing once. Sequencing was performed on blood. The receptor set was obtained from a man aged 35 to 55 in good health. Each CDR3 is given with its conserved first and last residue. The D gene is left open where the match is weak. Not all rows give a size; the values are once, few, many and, for expanded clones, a class.

d_gene,abundance,j_gene,v_gene,CDR3nt,CDR3aa
TRBD1,.,TRBJ1-2,TRBV29-1,TGCAGCGTTGGGACAGGGGGGTATGATGGCTACACCTTC,CSVGTGGYDGYTF
TRBD1,.,TRBJ1-4,TRBV3-1/TRBV3-2,TGTGCCAGCAGCCATGAGCCCGGGACAGGGCTTGAAAAACTGTTTTTT,CASSHEPGTGLEKLFF
TRBD1,.,TRBJ1-1,TRBV18,TGTGCCAGCTCACTATCTGGACAGGTGAACACTGAAGCTTTCTTT,CASSLSGQVNTEAFF
.,once,TRBJ1-6,TRBV19,TGTGCCAGTAGTCGCCGAAAGGTTGATTCACCCCTCCACTTT,CASSRRKVDSPLHF
TRBD1,.,TRBJ2-7,TRBV12-3/TRBV12-4,TGTGCCAGCAGTTTGGGACAGGCGAGGGAGCAGTACTTC,CASSLGQAREQYF
.,once,TRBJ2-4,TRBV19,TGTGCCAGCCGACCGAGAGGGGTAGCCAAAAACATTCAGTACTTC,CASRPRGVAKNIQYF
TRBD1,.,TRBJ1-2,TRBV7-6,TGTGCCAGCAGCTTAGAGGCAGGGGGCTATGGCTACACCTTC,CASSLEAGGYGYTF
.,.,TRBJ1-2,TRBV5-1,TGCGCCAGCAGCTTGACAGGCGGGAACTATGGCTACACCTTC,CASSLTGGNYGYTF
.,once,TRBJ1-5,TRBV5-1,TGCGCCAGCAGCTTGGTTGGGGACCCTAATCAGCCCCAGCATTTT,CASSLVGDPNQPQHF
.,few,TRBJ1-2,TRBV2,TGTGCCAGCAGCGGGGAACGTGACTATGGCTACACCTTC,CASSGERDYGYTF
.,.,TRBJ2-2,TRBV11-1,TGTGCCAGCAGCTTAGGGGCGCGGAACACCGGGGAGCTGTTTTTT,CASSLGARNTGELFF
.,.,TRBJ2-7,TRBV6-2/TRBV6-3,TGTGCCAGCAGTTACTTACAACGGGACGAGCAGTACTTC,CASSYLQRDEQYF
.,once,TRBJ1-3,TRBV5-1,TGCGCCAGCAGTACTACAGCTGGAAACACCATATATTTT,CASSTTAGNTIYF
.,once,TRBJ1-1,TRBV9,TGTGCCAGCAGCGTCGGAGGGTTTCGAACTGAAGCTTTCTTT,CASSVGGFRTEAFF
TRBD1,.,TRBJ1-2,TRBV6-1,TGTGCCAGCAGTGATCTCATAGGACAGGCGATCTATGGCTACACCTTC,CASSDLIGQAIYGYTF
TRBD1,once,TRBJ1-3,TRBV4-3,TGCGCCAGCAGCCCCGGGACAGGGACTGCGGGAAACACCATATATTTT,CASSPGTGTAGNTIYF
.,.,TRBJ2-3,TRBV5-4,TGTGCCAGCAGCGAGATTTTTAGCACAGATACGCAGTATTTT,CASSEIFSTDTQYF
.,once,TRBJ2-3,TRBV5-1,TGCGCCAGCAGTCCTCGCACAGATACGCAGTATTTT,CASSPRTDTQYF
.,.,TRBJ2-7,TRBV28,TGTGCCAGCAGTTCCGGGCTAGGGATCTACGAGCAGTACTTC,CASSSGLGIYEQYF
TRBD2,once,TRBJ2-3,TRBV11-3,TGTGCCAGCAGCTTAGGCGGTTCGGGGGGAGAACCCCGTACGCAGTATTTT,CASSLGGSGGEPRTQYF